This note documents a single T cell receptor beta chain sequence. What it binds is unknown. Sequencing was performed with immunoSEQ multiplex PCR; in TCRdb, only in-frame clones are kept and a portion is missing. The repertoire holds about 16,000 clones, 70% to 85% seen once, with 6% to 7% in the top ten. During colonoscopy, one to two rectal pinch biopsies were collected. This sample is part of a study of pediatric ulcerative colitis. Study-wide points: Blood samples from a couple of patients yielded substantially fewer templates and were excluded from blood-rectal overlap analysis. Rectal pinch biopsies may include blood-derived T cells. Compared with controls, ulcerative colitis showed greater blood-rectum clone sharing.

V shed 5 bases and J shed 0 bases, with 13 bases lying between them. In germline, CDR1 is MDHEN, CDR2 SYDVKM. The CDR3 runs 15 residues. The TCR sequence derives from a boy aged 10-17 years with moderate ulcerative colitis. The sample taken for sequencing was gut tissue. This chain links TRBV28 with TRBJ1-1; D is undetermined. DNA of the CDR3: TGTGCCAGCAGTGAGAGCAACAAGATGAACACTGAAGCTTTCTTT. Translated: CASSESNKMNTEAFF.